One sample yielded the 8 T cell receptor beta chains listed below, sequenced in a study of blood T cell repertoires in COVID-19. This table comes from immunoSEQ multiplex PCR, and its TCRdb copy is limited to in-frame clones, with some not included. The repertoire includes about 83,000 clones, roughly 90% of them detected once, and approximately 15% sits in the top ten. Sample: peripheral blood. All receptors derive from a woman older than 75 with active or convalescent COVID-19.

This chain uses TRBV5-1 with TRBJ1-1; weak D call: TRBD1 (5 bases). Germline V gene lookup returns CDR1 SGHRS and CDR2 YFSETQ. Between the trimmed V and J ends, which lost 3 bases and 2 bases, there was a span of 11 bases. CDR3 length: 14 amino acids. The CDR3 region is CASSSAGQNTEAFF. The CDR3 DNA sequence: TGCGCCAGCAGCTCGGCAGGGCAAAACACTGAAGCTTTCTTT.

The J gene is TRBJ1-6, the V gene TRBV19; a possible D gene is TRBD1 (5 bases). Germline CDR1 reads LNHDA; CDR2 reads SQIVND (reference sequence). Trimming took 3 bases from V and 0 from J, leaving 9 bases between them. CDR3 size: 16 residues. Here the CDR3 DNA reads TGTGCCAGTAGTATCGACAGCAGCTCCTATAATTCACCCCTCCACTTT. It translates to CASSIDSSSYNSPLHF.

The V gene is TRBV7-9, the J gene TRBJ1-4; 8 bases are a match to TRBD1. In germline, CDR1 is SEHNR, CDR2 FQNEAQ (reference sequence). This CDR3 contains 15 residues. J was trimmed by 4 bases and V by 5 bases; bases with no gene match: 6. The CDR3 DNA reads TGTGCCAGCAGCCATTGGACAGGGTTTAATGAAAAACTGTTTTTT. It encodes CASSHWTGFNEKLFF.

V usage is TRBV6-5 and J usage is TRBJ2-7, with D hard to call. Between the trimmed V and J ends, which lost 4 bases and 0 bases, there was a span of 16 bases. Germline assignment: CDR1 MNHEY and CDR2 SVGAGI. This CDR3 has 16 amino acids. The CDR3 spells CASSSAIRVTSYEQYF. The CDR3 DNA sequence: TGTGCCAGCAGTTCCGCCATACGGGTAACCTCCTACGAGCAGTACTTC.

The V call is TRBV7-2, the J call TRBJ2-1; TRBD2 matches 9 bases. CDR1 SGHTA and CDR2 FQGNSA come from the germline V gene. The CDR3 is made up of 16 amino acids. V shed 1 base and J 0 bases; nucleotides not matched to a gene: 1. This CDR3 reads CASSLGGGASYNEQFF. The CDR3 bases are TGTGCCAGCAGCTTAGGCGGGGGGGCCTCCTACAATGAGCAGTTCTTC.

A few counts support this clone. The chain recombines TRBV24-1 with TRBJ2-7, with 7 bases matching TRBD1. The CDR3 runs to 13 residues. Germline values: CDR1 KGHDR, CDR2 SFDVKD. V gave up 5 bases and J gave up 3 bases; unmatched junction bases: 3. The CDR3 sequence: CATSGTGGYEQYF. CDR3 DNA: TGTGCCACCAGTGGGACAGGAGGCTACGAGCAGTACTTC.

The gene calls are TRBV7-2 and TRBJ1-5; D perhaps matches TRBD1 (6 bases). V was trimmed by 4 bases and J by 7 bases, leaving 11 bases between them. The CDR3 is 13 residues long. Looked up from germline, CDR1 is SGHTA and CDR2 is FQGNSA. CDR3 residues: CASSYRDKQPQHF. In nucleotides, the CDR3 is TGTGCCAGCAGCTACCGGGACAAGCAGCCCCAGCATTTT. Variable domain in full (rest from reference TRBV7-2 and TRBJ1-5): GAGVSQSPSNKVTEKGKDVELRCDPISGHTALYWYRQSLGQGLEFLIYFQGNSAPDKSGLPSDRFSAERTGGSVSTLTIQRTQQEDSAVYLCASSYRDKQPQHFGDGTRLSIL.

The rearrangement links TRBV7-8 to TRBJ2-7; 9 bases align to TRBD2. The CDR3 runs 15 residues. The V segment lost 1 base and the J segment 6 bases; nucleotides outside the gene matches: 7. CDR1 SGHVS and CDR2 FQNEAQ come from the germline V gene. The CDR3 bases are TGTGCCAGCAGCTTAGACTGGCGGGGGGGCTCCGAGCAGTACTTC. The encoded protein is CASSLDWRGGSEQYF.